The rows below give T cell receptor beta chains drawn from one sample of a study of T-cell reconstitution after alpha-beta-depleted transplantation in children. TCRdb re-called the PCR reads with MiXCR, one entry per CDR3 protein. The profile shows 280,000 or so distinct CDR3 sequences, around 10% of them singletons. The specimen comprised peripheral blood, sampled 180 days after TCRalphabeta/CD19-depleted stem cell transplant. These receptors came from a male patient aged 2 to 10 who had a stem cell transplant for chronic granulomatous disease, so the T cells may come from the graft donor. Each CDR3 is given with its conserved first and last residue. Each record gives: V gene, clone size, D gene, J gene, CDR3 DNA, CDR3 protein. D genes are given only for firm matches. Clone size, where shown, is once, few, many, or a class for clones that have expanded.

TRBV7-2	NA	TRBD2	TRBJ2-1	TGTGCCAACAGCTATACTAGCGGGAGCAATGCGCAGTTCTTC	CANSYTSGSNAQFF
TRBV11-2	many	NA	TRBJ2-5	TGTGCCAGCAGCTTGCCCGACCCCACAGAGACCCAGTACTTC	CASSLPDPTETQYF
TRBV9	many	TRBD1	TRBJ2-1	TGTGCCAGCAGCATACCAGGGGGCAATGAGCAGTTCTTC	CASSIPGGNEQFF
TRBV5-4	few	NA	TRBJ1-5	TGTGCCAGCGCCAGGGAACCCAATCAGCCCCAGCATTTT	CASAREPNQPQHF
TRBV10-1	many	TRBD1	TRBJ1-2	TGCGCCAGCAGTTATACAGGGGTTTGCTATGGCTACACCTTC	CASSYTGVCYGYTF
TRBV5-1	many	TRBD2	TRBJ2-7	TGCGCCAGCAGCATGACCCTAGCGGGGACCTCCTACGAGCAGTACTTC	CASSMTLAGTSYEQYF
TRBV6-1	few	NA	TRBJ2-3	TGTGCCAGCAGACGACTTAGCACAGATACGCAGTATTTT	CASRRLSTDTQYF
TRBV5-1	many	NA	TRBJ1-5	TGCGCCAGCAGCTTGGAAGATGGTAGCAATCAGCCCCAGCATTTT	CASSLEDGSNQPQHF
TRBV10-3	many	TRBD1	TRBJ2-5	TGTGCCATTGGGACAGGGCAAGAGACCCAGTACTTC	CAIGTGQETQYF
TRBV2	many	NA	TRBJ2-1	TGTGCCAGCATACAAGGTCCTTACAATGAGCAGTTCTTC	CASIQGPYNEQFF
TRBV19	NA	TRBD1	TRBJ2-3	TGTGCCAGCCGAGACAGGGTCACAGATACGCAGTATTTT	CASRDRVTDTQYF
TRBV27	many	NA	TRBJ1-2	TGTGCCAGCAGTTTACAGGGTTCCTATGGCTACACCTTC	CASSLQGSYGYTF
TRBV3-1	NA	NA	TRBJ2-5	TGTGCCAGCAGCCAAGTTCTATCCGGCGGGGCCGGTGTGGAGACCCAGTACTTC	CASSQVLSGGAGVETQYF
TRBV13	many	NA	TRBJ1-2	TGTGCCAGCAGCATCCTGAGGGGTGGCTACACCTTC	CASSILRGGYTF
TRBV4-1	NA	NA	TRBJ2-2	TGCGCCAGCAGCCAGCCGGTTTCGGCCGGGGAGCTGTTTTTT	CASSQPVSAGELFF
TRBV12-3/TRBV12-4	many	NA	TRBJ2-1	TGTGCCAGCAGTAGGAACCCGGTGGGCGAGCAGTTCTTC	CASSRNPVGEQFF
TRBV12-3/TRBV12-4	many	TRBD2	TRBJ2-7	TGTGCCAGCAGTGGCCCCCTAGCGGGAGCTATCCACGAGCAGTACTTC	CASSGPLAGAIHEQYF
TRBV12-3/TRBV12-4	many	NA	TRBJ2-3	TGTGCCAGCAGCCGAACTCTTCTTAGCACAGATACGCAGTATTTT	CASSRTLLSTDTQYF
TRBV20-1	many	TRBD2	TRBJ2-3	TGCAGTGCTCATAGCGGGAGGTTCCCAGATACGCAGTATTTT	CSAHSGRFPDTQYF
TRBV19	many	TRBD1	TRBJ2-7	TGTGCCAGTAGTGGAAACAGGGGGCATATGGAGCAGTACTTC	CASSGNRGHMEQYF
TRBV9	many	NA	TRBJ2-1	TGTGCCAGCAGCGAACAGGTACAGGACAATGAGCAGTTCTTC	CASSEQVQDNEQFF
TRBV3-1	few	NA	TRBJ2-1	TGTGCCAGCAGCCCTAAGCTCAGGGGAGTGTTGTGGGATTGGTACAATGAGCAGTTCTTC	CASSPKLRGVLWDWYNEQFF
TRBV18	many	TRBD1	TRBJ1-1	TGTGCCAGCTCACGGGACAGCTACACTGAAGCTTTCTTT	CASSRDSYTEAFF
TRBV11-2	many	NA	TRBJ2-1	TGTGCCAGCAGCTTAGAGGGGGACCCTTTCAATGAGCAGTTCTTC	CASSLEGDPFNEQFF
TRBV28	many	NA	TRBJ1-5	TGTGCCTGCGGGGGGCAGGTCAATCAGCCCCAGCATTTT	CACGGQVNQPQHF
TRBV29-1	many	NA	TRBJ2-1	TGCAGCGTAAAAGCTAGTTTTAATGAGCAGTTCTTC	CSVKASFNEQFF
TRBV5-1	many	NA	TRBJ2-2	TGCGCCAGCAGCCTAGACGGATACACCGGGGAGCTGTTTTTT	CASSLDGYTGELFF
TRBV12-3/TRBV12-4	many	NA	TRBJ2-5	TGTGCCAGCAGTTTGTTTGTACAAGAGACCCAGTACTTC	CASSLFVQETQYF
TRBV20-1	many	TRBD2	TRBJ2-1	TGCAGTGCTAGAAGCGGGAGCTCCTACAATGAGCAGTTCTTC	CSARSGSSYNEQFF
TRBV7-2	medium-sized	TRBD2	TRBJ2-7	TGTGCCAGCAGCTCGGGACTAGGACCCTACGAGCAGTACTTC	CASSSGLGPYEQYF
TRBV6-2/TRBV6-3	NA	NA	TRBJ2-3	TGTGCCAGCAGTTACCCGGGACAAAAACCCACAGATACGCAGTATTTT	CASSYPGQKPTDTQYF
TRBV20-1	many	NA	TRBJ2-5	TGCAGTGCTAGAGATTGGGGGACCCAGTACTTC	CSARDWGTQYF
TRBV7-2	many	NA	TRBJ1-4	TGTGCCAGCAGCTTGACAGAGGCTAATGAAAAACTGTTTTTT	CASSLTEANEKLFF
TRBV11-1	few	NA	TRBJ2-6	TGTGCCAGCACCTGGGGCGGCAGGAGAAGGAACTCTGGGGCCAACGTCCTGACTTTC	CASTWGGRRRNSGANVLTF
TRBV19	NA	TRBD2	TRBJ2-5	TGTGCCAGTAGTATGGAGGGACTAGCGGACCAAGAGACCCAGTACTTC	CASSMEGLADQETQYF
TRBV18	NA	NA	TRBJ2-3	TGTGCCAGCTCACCCCCCATCGTCGCAGATACGCAGTATTTT	CASSPPIVADTQYF
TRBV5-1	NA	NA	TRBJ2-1	TGCGCCAGCAGCTTGGGGGACGATGAGCAGTTCTTC	CASSLGDDEQFF
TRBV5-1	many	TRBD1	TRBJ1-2	TGCGCCAGCAAGTCCCGGGACAGCTATGGCTACACCTTC	CASKSRDSYGYTF
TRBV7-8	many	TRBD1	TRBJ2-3	TGTGCCAGCAGCTTAGTGGGGACAGACACAGATACGCAGTATTTT	CASSLVGTDTDTQYF
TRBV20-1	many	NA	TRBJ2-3	TGCAGTGCTCTCCCGCTTGAAGGCACAGATACGCAGTATTTT	CSALPLEGTDTQYF
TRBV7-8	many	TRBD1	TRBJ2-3	TGTGCCAGCAGCCTGACAGGGGGGAGCACAGATACGCAGTATTTT	CASSLTGGSTDTQYF
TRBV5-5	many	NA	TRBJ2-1	TGTGCCAGCAGCTTTCGAGTCAATGAGCAGTTCTTC	CASSFRVNEQFF
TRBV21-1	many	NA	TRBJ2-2	TGTGCCAGCAGCAAGCAATCGATGTCCCTTAACACCGGGGAGCTGTTTTTT	CASSKQSMSLNTGELFF
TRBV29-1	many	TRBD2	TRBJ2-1	TGCAGCGTTGTAGGACTAGCGGGAGAAGTCTCCTACAATGAGCAGTTCTTC	CSVVGLAGEVSYNEQFF
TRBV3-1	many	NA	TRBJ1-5	TGTGCCAGCAGCCGAAGACAGACCAATCAGCCCCAGCATTTT	CASSRRQTNQPQHF
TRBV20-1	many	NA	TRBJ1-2	TGCAGTGCTAGCCCCCCGGACTCCTATGGCTACACCTTC	CSASPPDSYGYTF
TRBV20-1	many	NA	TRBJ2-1	TGCAGTGCTAGCGGGGAGAGCTCCTACAATGAGCAGTTCTTC	CSASGESSYNEQFF
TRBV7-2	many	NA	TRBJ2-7	TGTGCCAGCAGCTTAGGGGCAGCCAACTACGAGCAGTACTTC	CASSLGAANYEQYF
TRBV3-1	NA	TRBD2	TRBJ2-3	TGTGCCAGCAGCCAAGTTGGCATTGGGACTAGCGGGGGGGGCTCAGATACGCAGTATTTT	CASSQVGIGTSGGGSDTQYF
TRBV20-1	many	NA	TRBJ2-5	TGCAGTGCGTTAGAGGGAGCAGGAGAGACCCAGTACTTC	CSALEGAGETQYF
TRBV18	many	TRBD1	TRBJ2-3	TGTGCCAGCTCACGGTACGGGACAGGGGGCACAGATACGCAGTATTTT	CASSRYGTGGTDTQYF